The clone carrying this TCR beta chain was observed a handful of times. The authors ran a second PCR of about 6 to 11 cycles using a sample-barcoded 5' primer and a J-beta primer mix. TCRdb re-analysed the 5' RACE reads in MiXCR, keeping a single row per CDR3 protein. This table holds around 500,000 distinct CDR3 sequences, roughly 48% found once. The data belong to a study of blood T cells in healthy people across ages. V gave up 7 bases and J gave up 3 bases; unmatched junction bases: 5. The length of the CDR3 is 13 residues. This clonotype was sampled from a man at least 80 years old in good health. This chain connects TRBV12-3 or TRBV12-4 to TRBJ1-1; 7 nucleotides align to TRBD1. Material for sequencing was blood. The CDR3 bases are TGTGCCAGCACCCTAGACAGGGACACTGAAGCTTTCTTT. Its translation: CASTLDRDTEAFF.